The 6 T cell receptor beta chains given below trace back to one sample, sequenced in a study of Graves' ophthalmopathy and Graves' hyperthyroidism. Researchers took RNA transcripts and amplified TCR beta CDR3 regions from them. First-round RT-PCR relied on HTBI primers, and a second-round multiplex PCR came next. MiXCR, applied by TCRdb to the multiplex PCR reads, yields one record per CDR3 protein. The table lists 200,000 to 250,000 distinct CDR3 sequences, about 22% of them singletons. Material for sequencing was peripheral blood. These receptors were obtained from a woman between 50 and 59 years old with Graves' ophthalmopathy.

The chain recombines TRBV12-3 or TRBV12-4 with TRBJ1-1, with D possibly being TRBD1 (6 bases). The V gene lost 6 bases and the J gene lost 2 bases, with 13 bases spanning the gap. This CDR3 region has 14 residues. CDR3 region: CASRISGANTEAFF. The CDR3 coding sequence is TGTGCCAGCAGGATTTCAGGGGCCAACACTGAAGCTTTCTTT.

This clonotype was seen repeatedly, ten times or more. The chain uses TRBV18 and TRBJ2-5; D remains ambiguous. Germline CDR1 is KGHSH and CDR2 is LQKENI. V shed 3 bases and J shed 4 bases, with 15 bases lying between them. The CDR3 contains 15 residues. Here the CDR3 DNA reads TGTGCCAGCTCACCTTACGCCAGCGACCTAGAGACCCAGTACTTC. This codes for CASSPYASDLETQYF.

There are many counts of this clonotype. The chain has TRBV6-2 or TRBV6-3 and TRBJ2-3; TRBD2 matches at 10 bases. Germline assignment: CDR1 MNHEY and CDR2 SVGEGT. Unmatched junction bases numbered 11, after V lost 6 bases and J lost 2 bases. The CDR3 contains 17 residues. CDR3 coding DNA: TGTGCCAGCAGCCCTCACCAAGCGGGAGGGACCACAGATACGCAGTATTTT. Translation: CASSPHQAGGTTDTQYF.

This clonotype has ten or more counts. A junction end diverges from the germline sequence, so it may reflect a read error. The rearrangement links TRBV6-1 to TRBJ1-6, with D hard to call. Germline CDR1 MNHNS, CDR2 SASEGT. This CDR3 has 12 residues. CDR3 amino acids: CACRLSNSPLHF. For the CDR3, the DNA is TGTGCCTGCAGGCTGTCGAATTCACCCCTCCACTTT.

This clonotype showed up many times. This chain links TRBV7-9 with TRBJ2-7; maybe TRBD2 (5 bases). The CDR3 spans 14 residues. Germline assignment: CDR1 SEHNR and CDR2 FQNEAQ (reference sequence). V was shortened by 0 bases and J by 3 bases, with 9 bases between the two germline ends. The CDR3 coding sequence is TGTGCCAGCAGCTTAGCGTTCGGGAACTACGAGCAGTACTTC. Protein product: CASSLAFGNYEQYF.

Ten or more counts support this clonotype. The chain joins TRBV11-1 to TRBJ2-5, with D perhaps TRBD1 (5 bases). The germline gives CDR1 SGHAT, CDR2 FQDESV (reference sequence). V lost 1 base, J lost 5 bases, and 14 bases lay in between. CDR3 length equals 15 residues. The CDR3 nucleotides are TGTGCCAGCAGCTTAGGTGGCAGGGTTGGCGAGACCCAGTACTTC. Protein: CASSLGGRVGETQYF. Full variable domain (outside the CDR3, taken from reference TRBV11-1 and TRBJ2-5): EAEVAQSPRYKITEKSQAVAFWCDPISGHATLYWYRQILGQGPELLVQFQDESVVDDSQLPKDRFSAERLKGVDSTLKIQPAELGDSAMYLCASSLGGRVGETQYFGPGTRLLVL.